The 27 T cell receptor beta chains given below trace back to one sample, sequenced in a study of T cells after somatic rescue of genetic block. Assay: immunoSEQ multiplex PCR; the TCRdb copy retains only in-frame clones and omits some. The repertoire includes 110,000 or so clones, 80% to 95% of them detected once, and around 1.5% sits in the top ten. The sequencing sample was made of peripheral blood mononuclear cells (PBMCs). Source of these receptors: a woman under 30.

The chain joins TRBV28 to TRBJ1-5; D may be TRBD1 (5 bases). The CDR3 extends over 14 amino acids. Trimming took 10 bases from V and 0 from J, leaving 13 bases between them. Germline CDR1 is MDHEN and CDR2 is SYDVKM. The CDR3 DNA sequence: TGTGCCATCAGGACGGGGGGTAGCAATCAGCCCCAGCATTTT. This gives the protein CAIRTGGSNQPQHF.

CDR3 sequence (DNA): TGCGCCAGCAGCCAGGATCAAACAGAGGCCTATGGCTACACCTTC. It encodes CASSQDQTEAYGYTF. The chain employs TRBV4-3 and TRBJ1-2; D gene unclear. Trimming removed 3 bases at V and 4 bases at J, with 15 bases between. The CDR3 has 15 amino acids. Germline loops: CDR1 LGHNA, CDR2 YSLEER.

CDR3 loop: CASSLGQPEQFF. The CDR3 nucleotides are TGTGCCAGCAGCTTGGGACAGCCTGAGCAGTTCTTC. The rearrangement links TRBV7-2 to TRBJ2-1; 7 nucleotides match TRBD1. Germline CDR1 is SGHTA and CDR2 is FQGNSA. The CDR3 sequence is 12 residues long. The J segment lost 9 bases and the V segment lost 3 bases, leaving 2 bases of the junction unmatched. Together with reference TRBV7-2 and TRBJ2-1, the CDR3 gives the full variable domain: GAGVSQSPSNKVTEKGKDVELRCDPISGHTALYWYRQSLGQGLEFLIYFQGNSAPDKSGLPSDRFSAERTGGSVSTLTIQRTQQEDSAVYLCASSLGQPEQFFGPGTRLTVL.

The genes are TRBV4-2 and TRBJ1-1; 9 bases align to TRBD1. The junction had 8 bases not matched to a gene; V was cut back by 1 base and J by 5 bases. The length of the CDR3 is 16 residues. CDR1 is LGHNA and CDR2 is YNFKEQ in the germline V gene. CDR3 nucleotides: TGTGCCAGCAGCCAAGTATCGGGACAGGGAGATACTGAAGCTTTCTTT. Translated: CASSQVSGQGDTEAFF.

The CDR3 region has the DNA TGTGCCAGCAGTTTAATCACAGGCACAACCTACGAGCAGTACTTC. This codes for CASSLITGTTYEQYF. This sequence joins TRBV27 and TRBJ2-7, with D possibly being TRBD1 (5 bases). CDR3 size: 15 residues. Deletions cut 2 bases from V and 2 bases from J, with 13 bases between. The germline V gene encodes CDR1 MNHEY and CDR2 SMNVEV (reference sequence).

The V gene is TRBV13, the J gene TRBJ2-2; D is undetermined. This CDR3 has 14 amino acids. V dropped 5 bases and J dropped 1 base, with 8 bases sitting between them. Germline-derived CDR1 and CDR2 are PRHDT and FYEKMQ (reference sequence). In DNA, the CDR3 is TGTGCCAGCAGCCCAGAGGAGAACACCGGGGAGCTGTTTTTT. It codes for CASSPEENTGELFF.

The gene calls are TRBV2 and TRBJ2-7; D not resolved. CDR1 is SNHLY, CDR2 FYNNEI, per germline. V lost 3 bases to trimming and J lost 7 bases, with 13 bases between them. CDR3 length: 13 amino acids. The CDR3 is CASSDVGLGEQYF. CDR3 nucleotide sequence: TGTGCCAGCAGTGACGTGGGCCTCGGGGAGCAGTACTTC.

This clone occurred once. The chain is built from TRBV6-5 and TRBJ2-1, with D possibly matching TRBD2 (6 bases). Deletions cut 5 bases from V and 3 bases from J, with 14 bases between. CDR3 length: 15 amino acids. The germline gives CDR1 MNHEY, CDR2 SVGAGI. CDR3 sequence reads: CASSPRGAGYNEQFF. Here the CDR3 DNA reads TGTGCCAGCAGTCCGCGGGGTGCAGGCTACAATGAGCAGTTCTTC.

CDR3: CATLTSAETQYF. DNA of the CDR3: TGTGCCACCCTGACTAGCGCGGAGACCCAGTACTTC. The rearrangement joins TRBV2 to TRBJ2-5, with 8 bases fitting TRBD2. V lost 10 bases and J lost 5; bases outside the gene matches: 6. The CDR3 has 12 amino acids. Germline V gene data show CDR1 as SNHLY and CDR2 as FYNNEI. Drawing the rest from reference TRBV2 and TRBJ2-5, the complete variable domain is EPEVTQTPSHQVTQMGQEVILRCVPISNHLYFYWYRQILGQKVEFLVSFYNNEISEKSEIFDDQFSVERPDGSNFTLKIRSTKLEDSAMYFCATLTSAETQYFGPGTRLLVL.

The rearrangement uses TRBV4-2 and TRBJ1-2; maybe TRBD1 (5 bases). The CDR3 sequence is 13 residues long. Germline CDR1 and CDR2: LGHNA and YNFKEQ. Trimming removed 4 bases at V and 4 bases at J, with 10 bases between. The DNA for the CDR3 is TGTGCCAGCAGCCGAGGGGTGTCCTATGGCTACACCTTC. It codes for CASSRGVSYGYTF.

This chain connects TRBV5-4 to TRBJ1-2; D may be TRBD1 (6 bases). Germline-derived CDR1 and CDR2 are SGHNT and YYREEE (reference sequence). V lost 4 bases and J lost 3, with 13 bases in between. The CDR3 sequence is 14 residues long. CDR3 nucleotide sequence: TGTGCCAGCAGCCGCCCTGCAGGGGACTATGGCTACACCTTC. Its translation is CASSRPAGDYGYTF. The full variable domain, in which reference TRBV5-4 and TRBJ1-2 provide the parts outside the CDR3, is ETGVTQSPTHLIKTRGQQVTLRCSSQSGHNTVSWYQQALGQGPQFIFQYYREEENGRGNFPPRFSGLQFPNYSSELNVNALELDDSALYLCASSRPAGDYGYTFGSGTRLTVV.

The J gene is TRBJ1-4, the V gene TRBV7-9; 9 positions match TRBD1. V lost 6 bases and J lost 8; bases outside the gene matches: 4. Germline V CDR1 and CDR2: SEHNR, FQNEAQ (reference sequence). The CDR3 is made up of 13 amino acids. CDR3 DNA sequence: TGTGCCAGCAGGACAGGGGGAGGAGAAAAACTGTTTTTT. This translates into CASRTGGGEKLFF.

This clone has just a few counts. CDR3: CASSSGVNTEAFF. The CDR3 nucleotides are TGTGCCAGCAGCTCGGGCGTGAACACTGAAGCTTTCTTT. The chain employs TRBV9 and TRBJ1-1; no clear D. Between the trimmed V and J ends, which lost 4 bases and 0 bases, there was a span of 7 bases. Germline values: CDR1 SGDLS, CDR2 YYNGEE. This CDR3 is built from 13 residues.

The V and J genes are TRBV5-6 and TRBJ2-1; TRBD2 agrees at 9 bases. The CDR3 loop spans 16 amino acids. Germline loops: CDR1 SGHDT, CDR2 YYEEEE. After removal of 0 bases from V and 2 bases from J, the junction contained 3 bases not matched to a gene. DNA of the CDR3: TGTGCCAGCAGCTTGGGACTAGCGGCGACCTACAATGAGCAGTTCTTC. It codes for CASSLGLAATYNEQFF.

This chain links TRBV6-5 with TRBJ2-7; D ambiguous. The germline V and J ends were trimmed by 0 bases and 6 bases, with 12 bases remaining between them. Germline CDR1 is MNHEY and CDR2 is SVGAGI. The CDR3 sequence is 14 residues long. CDR3 amino acids: CASSYSIFTGEQYF. Written as DNA, the CDR3 is TGTGCCAGCAGTTACTCGATTTTCACGGGCGAGCAGTACTTC.

This chain uses TRBV15 with TRBJ1-5; no clear D gene. The CDR3 totals 12 residues. Trimming stripped 0 bases from V and 9 bases from J, with 6 bases between. CDR1 and CDR2 (germline): LNHNV, YYDKDF (reference sequence). The chain's CDR3 is CATSRDGGPQHF. The CDR3 DNA is TGTGCCACCAGCAGAGATGGCGGGCCCCAGCATTTT.

The J gene is TRBJ1-3, the V gene TRBV9; no clear D. The CDR3 is made up of 13 amino acids. The V gene's germline CDR1 is SGDLS and CDR2 YYNGEE. V shed 5 bases and J shed 0 bases, with 6 bases lying between them. Here the CDR3 reads CASSLSSGNTIYF. CDR3 DNA: TGTGCCAGCAGTCTGAGCTCTGGAAACACCATATATTTT.

The V gene is TRBV5-1, the J gene TRBJ2-5; D remains unclear. V lost 2 bases, J lost 3 bases, and 2 bases lay in between. The CDR3 spans 11 residues. Germline V gene data show CDR1 as SGHRS and CDR2 as YFSETQ. CDR3 coding DNA: TGCGCCAGCAGCTTCAAAGAGACCCAGTACTTC. Translating it yields CASSFKETQYF.

The chain is built from TRBV6-4 and TRBJ2-3; no definite D call. The CDR3 is 13 residues long. Germline lookup yields CDR1 MRHNA and CDR2 SNTAGT. The V end lost 2 bases, the J end lost 3 bases, and 6 bases lay between the germline ends. The CDR3 DNA reads TGTGCCAGCAGTGACCGAATTACAGATACGCAGTATTTT. Amino acids: CASSDRITDTQYF.

This clone showed up just once. The chain joins TRBV9 to TRBJ1-4, with D tentatively TRBD1 (5 bases). This CDR3 is built from 15 residues. Deletions cut 0 bases from V and 8 bases from J, with 14 bases between. The germline gives CDR1 SGDLS, CDR2 YYNGEE. The chain's CDR3 is CASSVGSGAAEKLFF. As DNA, the CDR3 is TGTGCCAGCAGCGTAGGTAGTGGGGCGGCCGAAAAACTGTTTTTT.

Concerning this clone: This sample includes further DNA sequences coding for the same CDR3. This chain connects TRBV7-2 to TRBJ1-1; D is unclear. Germline V CDR1 and CDR2: SGHTA, FQGNSA. V was pared by 0 bases and J by 4 bases, with 9 bases between. The CDR3 length is 14 residues. CDR3 loop: CASSLAGLGTEAFF. The CDR3 DNA reads as TGTGCCAGCAGCTTAGCAGGGCTAGGCACTGAAGCTTTCTTT.

V gene TRBV5-6 combines with J gene TRBJ1-3; perhaps TRBD1 as D (6 bases). This CDR3 is built from 16 residues. Germline CDR1 SGHDT, CDR2 YYEEEE. Trimming shortened V by 3 bases and J by 2 bases, and 15 bases separated the two germline ends. The CDR3, as DNA: TGTGCCAGCAGCTCTCGGCGGGGGCGTCCTGGAAACACCATATATTTT. It encodes CASSSRRGRPGNTIYF.

This chain links TRBV21-1 with TRBJ1-2; TRBD1 is the table's D call and was not checked against the DNA. TRBV21-1 is a known pseudogene. This CDR3 has 15 amino acids. CDR3 in DNA: TGTGCCAGCAGCAAAGAGAGGACAGGGGACTATGGCTACACCTTC. This gives the protein CASSKERTGDYGYTF.

The J gene is TRBJ1-5, the V gene TRBV27; D not resolved. The V end was cut by 1 base, the J end by 2 bases, with 9 bases between. CDR1 MNHEY and CDR2 SMNVEV come from the germline V gene (reference sequence). The CDR3 consists of 15 residues. The CDR3 bases are TGTGCCAGCAGTTTATTTAGGCCGGGCAATCAGCCCCAGCATTTT. It is translated as CASSLFRPGNQPQHF.

This clone was found a few times. This chain uses TRBV18 with TRBJ1-1, with no clear D. CDR3 length: 12 residues. Germline loops: CDR1 KGHSH, CDR2 LQKENI. Between the trimmed V and J ends, which lost 10 bases and 3 bases, there was a span of 12 bases. CDR3 in amino acids: CATLSGDTEAFF. Here the CDR3 DNA reads TGTGCCACCCTAAGTGGGGACACTGAAGCTTTCTTT.

V is TRBV5-6 and J is TRBJ1-2; no clear D gene. Germline V lookup: CDR1 SGHDT, CDR2 YYEEEE. This CDR3 is 14 amino acids long. The V gene lost 0 bases and the J gene lost 2 bases, with 8 bases spanning the gap. CDR3 in DNA: TGTGCCAGCAGCTTGGCCACGGAAAACTATGGCTACACCTTC. Protein sequence: CASSLATENYGYTF.

The rearrangement links TRBV18 to TRBJ2-7; 8 positions agree with TRBD2. Trimming took 3 bases from V and 6 from J; bases not matched to a gene: 4. Germline-derived CDR1 and CDR2 are KGHSH and LQKENI. This CDR3 contains 13 residues. As DNA, the CDR3 is TGTGCCAGCTCACCGGCGGGAGGAAGCGAGCAGTACTTC. Translating gives CASSPAGGSEQYF.